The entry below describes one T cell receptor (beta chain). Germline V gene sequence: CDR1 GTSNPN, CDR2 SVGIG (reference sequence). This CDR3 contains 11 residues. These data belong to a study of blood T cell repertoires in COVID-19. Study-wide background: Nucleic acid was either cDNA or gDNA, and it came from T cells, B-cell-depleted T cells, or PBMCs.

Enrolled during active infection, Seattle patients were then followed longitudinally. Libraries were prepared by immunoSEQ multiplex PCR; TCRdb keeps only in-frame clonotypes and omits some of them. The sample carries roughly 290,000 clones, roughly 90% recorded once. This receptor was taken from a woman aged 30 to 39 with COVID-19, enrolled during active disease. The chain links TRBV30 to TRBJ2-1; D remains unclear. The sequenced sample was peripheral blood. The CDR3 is CGSAPYNEQFF. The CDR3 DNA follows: TGTGGGAGCGCGCCCTACAATGAGCAGTTCTTC.